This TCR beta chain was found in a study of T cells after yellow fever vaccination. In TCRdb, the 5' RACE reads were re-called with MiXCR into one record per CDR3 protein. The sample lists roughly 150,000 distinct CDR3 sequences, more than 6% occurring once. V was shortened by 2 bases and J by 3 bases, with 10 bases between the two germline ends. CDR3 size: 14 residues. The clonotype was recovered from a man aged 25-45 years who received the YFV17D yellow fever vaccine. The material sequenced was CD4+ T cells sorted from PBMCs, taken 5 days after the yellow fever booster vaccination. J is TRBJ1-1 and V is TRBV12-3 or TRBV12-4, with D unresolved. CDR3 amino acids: CASSLMGSDTEAFF. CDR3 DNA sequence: TGTGCCAGCAGTTTAATGGGGAGCGACACTGAAGCTTTCTTT.